The rows below give T cell receptor beta chains drawn from one sample of a study of tumor and adjacent non-tumor tissue in lung cancer. From the multiplex PCR reads, TCRdb called clonotypes with MiXCR, one entry per CDR3 protein. The table records about 110,000 distinct CDR3 sequences, approximately 71% of them present only once. The sequenced material came from lung tumor tissue. The receptor source for this set is a woman aged 60-70 years with non-small cell lung cancer. CDR3s leave out the opening cysteine and the closing phenylalanine or tryptophan. Rows may omit the clone size; those that give it use once, few, many or a size class.

V gene	clone size	J gene	CDR3 protein
TRBV6-5	NA	TRBJ2-2	ASSRWADGVAGELF
TRBV6-5	many	TRBJ2-3	ASKNRFTDTQY
TRBV28	NA	TRBJ1-3	AISWTVAGNTIY
TRBV6-5	NA	TRBJ1-5	ASRPGQGYQPQH
TRBV6-6	NA	TRBJ1-2	ASSPRTGNESGYT
TRBV4-3	NA	TRBJ2-1	SSRVDRGYNVQF
TRBV10-2	NA	TRBJ2-1	ARRVGQVASEQF
TRBV4-3	NA	TRBJ2-5	ASSQDTRQQETQY
TRBV4-1	NA	TRBJ1-5	ASMYFIGTENQPQH
TRBV11-2	NA	TRBJ1-5	ASILTPTFGQPQH
TRBV4-3	NA	TRBJ1-5	TSSQYRGNQPQH
TRBV12-3/TRBV12-4	NA	TRBJ2-5	ANKSGAATQY
TRBV11-3	once	TRBJ2-1	VSSLELTNGSHKEQF
TRBV29-1	NA	TRBJ2-3	TLEVRDRGTDTQY
TRBV7-9	NA	TRBJ2-1	VSSLGLAVEQF
TRBV11-2	NA	NA	VSSSEGFQPQY
TRBV7-9	NA	TRBJ2-1	ASSLEVLGSEDNEQF
TRBV12-3/TRBV12-4	NA	TRBJ2-6	ASGTGHFSGANILT
TRBV12-5	NA	TRBJ1-2	ASGLVPVILYGYT
TRBV20-1	few	TRBJ1-1	STSTPGRDTEAF
TRBV5-4	NA	TRBJ2-7	ASSSPDRVEQY
TRBV20-1	many	TRBJ1-4	SARDLDSGEKLF
TRBV6-2/TRBV6-3	NA	TRBJ1-5	VSSFGYNDQPQH
TRBV30	NA	TRBJ2-7	AWGHRRTATYEQY
TRBV20-1	many	TRBJ2-7	SASIRSSYEQY
TRBV5-5	NA	TRBJ2-1	ASRPGPAGGNEQF
TRBV4-2	NA	TRBJ2-1	ANSQESSSGTSGSEQF
TRBV5-5	many	TRBJ2-5	ASSLGHSGGQETQY
TRBV6-1	many	TRBJ1-1	ATQTSAGGVF
TRBV12-5	many	TRBJ1-1	ASGLEGRGEAF
TRBV6-2/TRBV6-3	NA	TRBJ2-1	ASTSPVLAGKDNVQF
TRBV4-3	many	TRBJ2-7	ASSSARGINEQY
TRBV11-3	few	TRBJ2-7	ASSLELTSGIYEQY
TRBV4-1	many	TRBJ2-5	ASSLRLAGGQETQY
TRBV11-2	NA	TRBJ2-7	ATSYGISGGYEQY
TRBV29-1	NA	TRBJ2-3	SVEEGKGAADTQY
TRBV6-2/TRBV6-3	NA	TRBJ2-1	TSSYGEYEQL
TRBV6-2/TRBV6-3	NA	TRBJ2-2	ARSRTSSTGELL
TRBV12-3/TRBV12-4	many	TRBJ2-5	ASRLEEETQY